This TCR beta chain was obtained from a study of blood T cells in healthy people across ages. Study-level results: Higher diversity and more naive CD4+ cells were features of long-lived donors, compared to aged donors.

The CDR3 sequence is 18 residues long. V lost 0 bases and J lost 2; bases outside the gene matches: 10. Germline V CDR1 and CDR2: SGHVS, FNYEAQ. This clonotype was detected only a few times. The target antigen is unknown. The study recruited healthy Caucasian donors from Russia who were aged roughly 6 to 95. Alongside a J-beta primer mix, a sample-barcoded 5' primer served in a second PCR lasting roughly 6 to 11 cycles. TCRdb reprocessed the 5' RACE reads with MiXCR, giving one entry per CDR3 protein. Among 600,000 or so distinct CDR3 sequences listed, 47% were seen once. The chain links TRBV7-6 to TRBJ2-7; 10 bases match TRBD2. The sequence came from a man older than 75 in good health. The sample consisted of blood. CDR3 sequence (DNA): TGTGCCAGCAGCTTAGCGTCCGGTAGCGGGGGGCATCCCTACGAGCAGTACTTC. Its protein is CASSLASGSGGHPYEQYF.